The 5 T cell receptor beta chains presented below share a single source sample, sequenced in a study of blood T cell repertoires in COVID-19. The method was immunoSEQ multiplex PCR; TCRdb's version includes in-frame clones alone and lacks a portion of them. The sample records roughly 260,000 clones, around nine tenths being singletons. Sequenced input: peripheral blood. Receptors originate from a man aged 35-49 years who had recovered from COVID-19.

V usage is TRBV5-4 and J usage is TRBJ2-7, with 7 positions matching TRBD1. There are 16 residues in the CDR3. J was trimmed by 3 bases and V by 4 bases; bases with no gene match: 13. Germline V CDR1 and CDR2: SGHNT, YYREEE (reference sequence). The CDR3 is CASSTYSVAGGYEQYF. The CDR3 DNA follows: TGTGCCAGCAGCACGTATTCAGTGGCAGGGGGCTACGAGCAGTACTTC.

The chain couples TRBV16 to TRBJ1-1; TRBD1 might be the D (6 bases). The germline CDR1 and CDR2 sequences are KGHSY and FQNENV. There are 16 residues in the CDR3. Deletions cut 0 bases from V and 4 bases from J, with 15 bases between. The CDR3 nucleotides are TGTGCCAGCAGCCAATCGATGGGGGGGCTGGGCACTGAAGCTTTCTTT. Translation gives CASSQSMGGLGTEAFF.

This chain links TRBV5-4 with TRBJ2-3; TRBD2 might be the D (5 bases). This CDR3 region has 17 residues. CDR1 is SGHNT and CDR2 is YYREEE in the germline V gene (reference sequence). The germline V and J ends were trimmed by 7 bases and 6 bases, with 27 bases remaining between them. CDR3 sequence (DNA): TGTGCCAGCGCCGCTAGGGCCGTAGCGCCAGGAGGTGATACGCAGTATTTT. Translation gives CASAARAVAPGGDTQYF.

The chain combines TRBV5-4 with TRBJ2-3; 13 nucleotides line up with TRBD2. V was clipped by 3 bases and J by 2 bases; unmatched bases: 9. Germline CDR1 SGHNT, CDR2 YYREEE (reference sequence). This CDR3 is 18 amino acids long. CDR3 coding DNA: TGTGCCAGCAGCTCAGGACTAGCGGGAGTGAGGGACACAGATACGCAGTATTTT. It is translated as CASSSGLAGVRDTDTQYF.

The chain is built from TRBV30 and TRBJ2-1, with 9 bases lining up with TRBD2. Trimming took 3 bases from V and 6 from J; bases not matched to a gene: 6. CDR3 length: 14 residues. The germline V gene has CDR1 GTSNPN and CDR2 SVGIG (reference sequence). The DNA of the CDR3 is TGTGCCTGGAGAACTAGCGGGCAGTTCAATGAGCAGTTCTTC. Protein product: CAWRTSGQFNEQFF. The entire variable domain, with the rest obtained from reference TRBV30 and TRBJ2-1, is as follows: SQTIHQWPATLVQPVGSPLSLECTVEGTSNPNLYWYRQAAGRGLQLLFYSVGIGQISSEVPQNLSASRPQDRQFILSSKKLLLSDSGFYLCAWRTSGQFNEQFFGPGTRLTVL.